The 22 T cell receptor beta chains below come from one sample, sequenced in a study of shared T cell receptors in the human thymus. Profiled with immunoSEQ multiplex PCR; TCRdb holds only in-frame clones, not every one. The data contain around 340,000 clones, roughly 94% of them singletons. Sequenced sample: thymocytes. These receptors were obtained from a human donor.

V usage is TRBV28 and J usage is TRBJ2-3; tentatively, D is TRBD1 or TRBD2 (6 bases each). Trimming removed 4 bases from V and 5 bases from J, with 19 bases in between. The CDR3 has 16 residues. Germline loops: CDR1 MDHEN, CDR2 SYDVKM. CDR3 amino acids: CASSSHLGGWIDTQYF. As DNA, the CDR3 is TGTGCCAGCAGTTCCCATCTCGGGGGCTGGATAGATACGCAGTATTTT.

The chain employs TRBV10-1 and TRBJ2-3; D possibly matches TRBD1 or TRBD2 (5 bases each). V was shortened by 10 bases and J by 10 bases, with 24 bases between the two germline ends. Germline V lookup: CDR1 WNHNN, CDR2 SYGVQD (reference sequence). This CDR3 has 14 amino acids. The CDR3 loop is CANPTGTVRWAQYF. For the CDR3, the DNA is TGCGCCAACCCAACCGGGACCGTCAGATGGGCGCAGTATTTT.

The chain links TRBV2 to TRBJ2-2; 8 nucleotides line up with TRBD1. The CDR3 has 17 amino acids. V trimming: 10 bases; J trimming: 2 bases; junction bases outside the gene matches: 15. Per germline, CDR1 SNHLY and CDR2 FYNNEI. The CDR3 region has the DNA TGTGCCATCCCGGGACAGGACTCCCCTAACAACACCGGGGAGCTGTTTTTT. This encodes CAIPGQDSPNNTGELFF.

CDR3 DNA sequence: TGTGCCAGCAGCACCCTCGCGATTGTTCCTGGCTACACCTTC. This codes for CASSTLAIVPGYTF. The chain combines TRBV5-6 with TRBJ1-2; D remains unclear. This CDR3 has 14 amino acids. Germline V gene lookup returns CDR1 SGHDT and CDR2 YYEEEE. V lost 4 bases, J lost 7 bases, and 17 bases lay in between. The variable domain in full, completed from reference TRBV5-6 and TRBJ1-2, reads DAGVTQSPTHLIKTRGQQVTLRCSPKSGHDTVSWYQQALGQGPQFIFQYYEEEERQRGNFPDRFSGHQFPNYSSELNVNALLLGDSALYLCASSTLAIVPGYTFGSGTRLTVV.

V usage is TRBV19 and J usage is TRBJ1-5; D unclear. Deletions cut 7 bases from V and 0 bases from J, with 19 bases between. The CDR3 runs 17 residues. Germline V CDR1 and CDR2: LNHDA, SQIVND (reference sequence). The CDR3 bases are TGTGCCAGTACCTCCCCCCGGACGTCAGATAGCAATCAGCCCCAGCATTTT. The encoded protein is CASTSPRTSDSNQPQHF.

The rearrangement uses TRBV11-2 and TRBJ1-3; no reliable D call. Per germline, CDR1 SGHAT and CDR2 FQNNGV. Trimming removed 5 bases at V and 8 bases at J, with 7 bases between. The CDR3 contains 11 residues. The CDR3 here is CASSLMDTIYF. The CDR3 DNA reads TGTGCCAGCAGCCTGATGGACACCATATATTTT.

The chain combines TRBV28 with TRBJ2-7; D is perhaps TRBD2 (5 bases). Germline CDR1 and CDR2: MDHEN and SYDVKM. The CDR3 totals 13 residues. With 10 bases removed from V and 2 bases from J, the gap between germline ends came to 15 bases. CDR3 residues: CATAELGTYEQYF. CDR3 bases: TGTGCCACCGCGGAACTAGGCACCTACGAGCAGTACTTC.

The V call is TRBV27, the J call TRBJ2-3; 7 nucleotides line up with TRBD2. The CDR3 is made up of 20 amino acids. The germline gives CDR1 MNHEY, CDR2 SMNVEV (reference sequence). The V segment lost 2 bases and the J segment 2 bases; nucleotides outside the gene matches: 19. The CDR3 reads CASSLLLTSSLQISTDTQYF. CDR3 nucleotides: TGTGCCAGCAGTTTACTGTTGACTAGCTCCCTGCAGATTTCCACAGATACGCAGTATTTT.

The V and J genes are TRBV7-2 and TRBJ1-3; D is possibly TRBD1 (5 bases). The V end lost 2 bases, the J end lost 0 bases, and 8 bases lay between the germline ends. CDR1 SGHTA and CDR2 FQGNSA come from the germline V gene. The CDR3 spans 15 residues. The CDR3 nucleotides are TGTGCCAGCAGCTTAACCCAGGGCTCTGGAAACACCATATATTTT. This encodes CASSLTQGSGNTIYF.

The V call is TRBV11-2, the J call TRBJ2-3; D is perhaps TRBD2 (6 bases). The CDR3 spans 16 residues. Germline CDR1 reads SGHAT; CDR2 reads FQNNGV. V lost 3 bases, J lost 2 bases, and 15 bases lay in between. CDR3 protein: CASSFGGSYYTDTQYF. DNA for the CDR3: TGTGCCAGCAGCTTTGGAGGGAGTTATTACACAGATACGCAGTATTTT. Together with reference TRBV11-2 and TRBJ2-3, the CDR3 gives the full variable domain: EAGVAQSPRYKIIEKRQSVAFWCNPISGHATLYWYQQILGQGPKLLIQFQNNGVVDDSQLPKDRFSAERLKGVDSTLKIQPAKLEDSAVYLCASSFGGSYYTDTQYFGPGTRLTVL.

The chain employs TRBV4-1 and TRBJ2-5; the D gene could be TRBD1 or TRBD2 (5 bases each). CDR1 is MGHRA and CDR2 is YSYEKL in the germline V gene. Between the trimmed V and J ends, which lost 3 bases and 1 base, there was a span of 18 bases. The CDR3 spans 17 residues. The CDR3 coding sequence is TGCGCCAGCAGCCACGCGATCGAGGGGACCTTCCAAGAGACCCAGTACTTC. Encoded protein: CASSHAIEGTFQETQYF.

A single count supports this clone. The chain couples TRBV5-1 to TRBJ2-7; D is unresolved. The CDR3 runs to 14 residues. Trimming shortened V by 4 bases and J by 2 bases, and 13 bases separated the two germline ends. CDR1 and CDR2 from the germline V gene are SGHRS and YFSETQ. DNA of the CDR3: TGCGCCAGCAGCGCGGACCGCCATACCTACGAGCAGTACTTC. Translation gives CASSADRHTYEQYF. Based on the CDR3 plus reference TRBV5-1 and TRBJ2-7, the full variable domain is KAGVTQTPRYLIKTRGQQVTLSCSPISGHRSVSWYQQTPGQGLQFLFEYFSETQRNKGNFPGRFSGRQFSNSRSEMNVSTLELGDSALYLCASSADRHTYEQYFGPGTRLTVT.

This sequence joins TRBV6-6 and TRBJ2-7; 8 bases line up with TRBD2. This CDR3 is built from 14 residues. V trimming: 6 bases; J trimming: 0 bases; junction bases outside the gene matches: 4. Germline V gives CDR1 MNHNY, CDR2 SVGAGI (reference sequence). The CDR3 nucleotides read TGTGCCAGCAGACCGACTAGCGCCTCCTACGAGCAGTACTTC. The encoded protein is CASRPTSASYEQYF.

The chain couples TRBV4-1 to TRBJ1-1; D unresolved. In germline, CDR1 is MGHRA, CDR2 YSYEKL. The CDR3 consists of 15 residues. The V end lost 1 base, the J end lost 4 bases, and 13 bases lay between the germline ends. The CDR3 spells CASSQGVLSGTEAFF. The CDR3 bases are TGCGCCAGCAGCCAAGGCGTCCTTTCCGGCACTGAAGCTTTCTTT.

The V call is TRBV5-1, the J call TRBJ2-1; TRBD1 is a possible D gene (6 bases). In germline, CDR1 is SGHRS, CDR2 YFSETQ. V lost 6 bases to trimming and J lost 3 bases, with 10 bases between them. The CDR3 sequence is 13 residues long. The DNA of the CDR3 is TGCGCCAGCACCCCGGACAGCTACAATGAGCAGTTCTTC. Residues: CASTPDSYNEQFF.

The chain uses TRBV7-2 and TRBJ2-2; unclear D gene. Germline V gives CDR1 SGHTA, CDR2 FQGNSA. CDR3 size: 19 residues. Trimming removed 7 bases from V and 5 bases from J, with 29 bases in between. The CDR3 DNA reads as TGTGCCAGCACCCTCCCCCCCCGGTCTCCGGAGACGTATACCGGGGAGCTGTTTTTT. This translates into CASTLPPRSPETYTGELFF.

This sequence joins TRBV5-1 and TRBJ2-5, with TRBD1 as a possible D gene (6 bases). The V and J ends lost 2 bases and 9 bases respectively, with 20 bases between them. This CDR3 region has 15 residues. The germline V gene has CDR1 SGHRS and CDR2 YFSETQ. DNA for the CDR3: TGCGCCAGCAGCTTTAAGAACAGGGTCGAGAAGGCCCAGTACTTC. Protein product: CASSFKNRVEKAQYF.

The chain combines TRBV11-2 with TRBJ2-4; no definite D call. CDR1 SGHAT and CDR2 FQNNGV come from the germline V gene. V lost 0 bases and J 7 bases, leaving 10 bases between the germline ends. This CDR3 has 14 residues. As DNA, the CDR3 is TGTGCCAGCAGCTTAGATGTCCCGAATAACATTCAGTACTTC. Residues: CASSLDVPNNIQYF.

DNA of the CDR3: TGTGCCAGCAGCCACGACATGACTCCGGACAGCAAGTTTTATCGTCGCACAGATACGCAGTATTTT. The encoded protein is CASSHDMTPDSKFYRRTDTQYF. The V and J genes are TRBV28 and TRBJ2-3; possible D gene TRBD1, 6 bases. In germline, CDR1 is MDHEN, CDR2 SYDVKM. The CDR3 extends over 22 amino acids. Trimming took off 6 bases at V and 1 base at J, with 35 bases between the two ends. Based on the CDR3 plus reference TRBV28 and TRBJ2-3, the full variable domain is DVKVTQSSRYLVKRTGEKVFLECVQDMDHENMFWYRQDPGLGLRLIYFSYDVKMKEKGDIPEGYSVSREKKERFSLILESASTNQTSMYLCASSHDMTPDSKFYRRTDTQYFGPGTRLTVL.

Remarks on this clone: An end of the junction differs from the germline gene, which may be a read error. V and J are TRBV6-5 and TRBJ1-1, with D possibly being TRBD1 (6 bases). Germline V gene lookup returns CDR1 MNHEY and CDR2 SVGAGI. This CDR3 region has 14 residues. The CDR3 bases are TGTGCCAGCAGTTACGGAGATCCGAGGGGGGCAAGTATCTTT. Residues: CASSYGDPRGASIF.

The chain is built from TRBV9 and TRBJ1-1; no firm D call. V was cut by 7 bases and J by 4 bases, with 8 bases left in between. This CDR3 is built from 11 residues. Germline V CDR1 and CDR2: SGDLS, YYNGEE. The CDR3 DNA reads TGTGCCAGCTCCCAGGCCACTGAAGCTTTCTTT. Translation: CASSQATEAFF. The full variable domain, completed using reference TRBV9 and TRBJ1-1, is DSGVTQTPKHLITATGQRVTLRCSPRSGDLSVYWYQQSLDQGLQFLIQYYNGEERAKGNILERFSAQQFPDLHSELNLSSLELGDSALYFCASSQATEAFFGQGTRLTVV.

The chain has TRBV6-6 and TRBJ1-4; D is perhaps TRBD1 (5 bases). Trimming removed 1 base from V and 8 bases from J, with 14 bases in between. This CDR3 contains 15 residues. Germline V gives CDR1 MNHNY, CDR2 SVGAGI (reference sequence). The CDR3 reads CASSYCRDQGEKLFF. In DNA form, the CDR3 reads TGTGCCAGCAGTTACTGCAGGGATCAGGGAGAAAAACTGTTTTTT.